This T cell receptor (beta chain) is drawn from a study of blood T cell repertoires in COVID-19. The method was immunoSEQ multiplex PCR; TCRdb's version includes in-frame clones alone and lacks a portion of them. There are about 440,000 clones in the sample; around 89% occur only once, and 4% to 5.5% lies in the top ten. V was pared by 3 bases and J by 3 bases, with 3 bases of the junction left unmatched. The V gene's germline CDR1 is KGHDR and CDR2 SFDVKD. The CDR3 length is 17 residues. The chain joins TRBV24-1 to TRBJ2-3; 15 positions agree with TRBD2. Input material: peripheral blood. The source of this sequence is a woman in her twenties or thirties with acute or convalescent COVID-19. CDR3 region: CATSDPGLAGGTDTQYF. The CDR3 DNA is TGTGCCACCAGTGATCCGGGACTAGCGGGGGGAACAGATACGCAGTATTTT.